The clone carrying this T cell receptor (beta chain) was counted a few times. No antigen is known for it. Germline CDR1 and CDR2: LNHNV and YYDKDF (reference sequence). This CDR3 is built from 16 residues. V was cut by 1 base and J by 1 base, with 12 bases left in between. These data originate in a study of blood T cells in healthy people across ages. Study-level findings and limits: Across the age range, TCR beta diversity per million T cells fell in a roughly linear way.

The donors, all healthy, were Caucasians living in Russia, aged roughly 6 to 90. Through a sample-barcoded 5' primer and a J-beta primer mix, a second PCR was run for about 7 to 12 cycles. The template-switch adaptor was a 5' adaptor with 12 random nucleotides. It tagged each cDNA molecule. TCRdb re-called the 5' RACE reads with MiXCR, one entry per CDR3 protein. The table has roughly 410,000 distinct CDR3 sequences, over 45% seen once. This chain links TRBV15 with TRBJ2-3; D remains ambiguous. The sample taken for sequencing was blood. This sequence originates from a man in his 60s in good health. The CDR3 nucleotides are TGTGCCACCAGCAGAGGGAATAGTCTGGGCACAGATACGCAGTATTTT. Amino acid sequence: CATSRGNSLGTDTQYF.